This T cell receptor (beta chain) originates from a study of cytomegalovirus exposure and HLA in healthy donors. About this clone: Its antigen is not identified.

Whole-study results and caveats: Within a later analysis, the majority of CMV-associated TCR beta chains appeared HLA-restricted. Reports described diagnosis of cytomegalovirus status by the classifier as highly specific and sensitive.

V shed 4 bases and J 4 bases; nucleotides not matched to a gene: 5. Germline assignment: CDR1 SGHRS and CDR2 YFSETQ. This CDR3 comprises 15 residues. The PCR contained 60 Vbeta and 13 Jbeta primers. Method: immunoSEQ multiplex PCR; TCRdb's copy keeps in-frame clones and lacks some. The sample holds over 80,000 clones, over 65% seen once. This clonotype originated in a woman younger than 30 in good health and CMV-seropositive. The specimen sequenced was PBMCs. The genes are TRBV5-1 and TRBJ1-2, with 12 bases aligning to TRBD1. The CDR3: CASSAGTGGPYGYTF. The DNA for the CDR3 is TGCGCCAGCAGCGCGGGGACAGGGGGCCCCTATGGCTACACCTTC.